This T cell receptor (beta chain) stems from a study of cytomegalovirus exposure and HLA in healthy donors. Study findings and constraints: Later analysis demonstrated an association between a missense DCLRE1C variant and TCR beta V- and J-gene trimming. Common viral pathogens seemed to be connected with several of the most significant clusters, according to a later analysis. As a later analysis revealed, most CMV-associated TCR beta chains appeared HLA-restricted.

This clone showed up just once. As yet, its antigen is unknown. PCR amplification relied on 60 Vbeta primers (plus 13 Jbeta primers). Sequencing was performed with immunoSEQ multiplex PCR; in TCRdb, only in-frame clones are kept and a portion is missing. The sample holds around 120,000 clones, 55% to 75% seen once. CDR3 size: 13 residues. Germline V gives CDR1 SGDLS, CDR2 YYNGEE. Trimming pared 0 bases from V and 11 bases from J, leaving 14 bases between. The sequenced material came from PBMCs. The chain combines TRBV9 with TRBJ1-1, with D perhaps matching TRBD1 (5 bases). This TCR came from a woman in her 40s in good health and CMV-seropositive. In DNA, the CDR3 is TGTGCCAGCAGCGTAGGCGGGGGTAGAGGGGCTTTCTTT. As protein: CASSVGGGRGAFF.